The T cell receptor (beta chain) under discussion was sequenced for a study of cytomegalovirus exposure and HLA in healthy donors. PCR employed 60 Vbeta and 13 Jbeta primers. Only in-frame clones appear in the TCRdb table, and some are missing; sequencing was by immunoSEQ multiplex PCR. Here the sample spans some 90,000 clones, over 70% being singletons. This clone was counted a single time. Its antigen is as yet unknown. Study-level results: For TCR beta chains, V- and J-gene trimming was later linked to a missense DCLRE1C variant.

This CDR3 has 15 amino acids. Germline CDR1 is SGHDN and CDR2 is FVKESK. J lost 5 bases, V lost 5 bases, and 10 bases had no gene match. The source of this sequence is a man aged 55-75 years in good health and CMV-seronegative. What was sequenced was PBMCs. This chain joins TRBV14 and TRBJ2-5; 8 bases agree with TRBD2. DNA for the CDR3: TGTGCCAGCAGCTTGGGACTAGGGGTGCAGGAGACCCAGTACTTC. Translated, it gives CASSLGLGVQETQYF.